This T cell receptor beta chain was found in a study of blood T cells in healthy people across ages. Researchers report isolating at least 6.5 million PBMCs per sample. Trimming pared 5 bases from V and 7 bases from J, leaving 11 bases between. Germline lookup yields CDR1 SGHTA and CDR2 FQGNSA. This CDR3 is 13 amino acids long. Together with a sample-barcoded 5' primer, a J-beta primer mix was included in a second PCR lasting roughly 6 to 12 cycles. From the 5' RACE reads, TCRdb called clonotypes with MiXCR, one entry per CDR3 protein. The data hold about 760,000 distinct CDR3 sequences, with 20% to 25% observed a single time. The sample was also linked to a second study, of T cells of mothers and their children. That report notes: A few healthy Caucasian mothers served as donors, and their six children did as well.

The V and J genes are TRBV7-2 and TRBJ2-2; D unclear. Sample: blood. This clonotype originated in a boy younger than 18 in good health. This CDR3 is CASSLIGGGELFF. The CDR3, as DNA: TGTGCCAGCAGCCTCATCGGCGGCGGGGAGCTGTTTTTT. Full variable domain (rest looked up from reference TRBV7-2 and TRBJ2-2): GAGVSQSPSNKVTEKGKDVELRCDPISGHTALYWYRQSLGQGLEFLIYFQGNSAPDKSGLPSDRFSAERTGGSVSTLTIQRTQQEDSAVYLCASSLIGGGELFFGEGSRLTVL.